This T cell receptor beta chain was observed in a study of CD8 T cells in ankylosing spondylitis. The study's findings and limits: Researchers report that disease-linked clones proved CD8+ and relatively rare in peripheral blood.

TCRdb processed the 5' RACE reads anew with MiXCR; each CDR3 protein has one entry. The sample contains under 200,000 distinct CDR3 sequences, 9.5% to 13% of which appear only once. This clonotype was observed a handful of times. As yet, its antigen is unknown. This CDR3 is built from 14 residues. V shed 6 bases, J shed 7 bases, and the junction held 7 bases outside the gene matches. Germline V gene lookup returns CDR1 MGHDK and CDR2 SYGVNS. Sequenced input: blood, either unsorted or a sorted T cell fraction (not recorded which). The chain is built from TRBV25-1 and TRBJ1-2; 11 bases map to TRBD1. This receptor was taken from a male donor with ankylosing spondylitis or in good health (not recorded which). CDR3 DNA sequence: TGTGCCAGCAGGCCGGGACAGGGGGAGTTTGGCTACACCTTC. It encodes CASRPGQGEFGYTF.